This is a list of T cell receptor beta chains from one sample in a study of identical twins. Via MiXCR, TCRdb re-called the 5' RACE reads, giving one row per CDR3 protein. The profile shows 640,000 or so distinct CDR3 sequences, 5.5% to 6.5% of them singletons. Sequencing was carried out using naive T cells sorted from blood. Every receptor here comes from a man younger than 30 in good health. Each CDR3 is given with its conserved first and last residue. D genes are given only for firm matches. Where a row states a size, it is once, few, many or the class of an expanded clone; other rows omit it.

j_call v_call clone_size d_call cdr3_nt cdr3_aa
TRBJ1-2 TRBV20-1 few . TGCAGTGCTAGAGGGTATCAGGGCACGCCGAACTATGGCTACACCTTC CSARGYQGTPNYGYTF
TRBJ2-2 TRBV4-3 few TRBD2 TGCGCCAGCAGCCAAGTTCCAGCGGGAGAGTTCGGCACCGGGGAGCTGTTTTTT CASSQVPAGEFGTGELFF
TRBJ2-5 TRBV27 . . TGTGCCAGCAGACAAACGGGGGCAGCAGAGACCCAGTACTTC CASRQTGAAETQYF
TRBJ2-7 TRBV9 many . TGTGCCAGCAGCGTAGGTTGGGGGAGCGGACCCTACGAGCAGTACTTC CASSVGWGSGPYEQYF
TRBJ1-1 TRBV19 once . TGTGCCAGTAGTGAGGCGGATTACCTTGAAGCTTTCTTT CASSEADYLEAFF
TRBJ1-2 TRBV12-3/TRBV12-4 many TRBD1 TGTGCCAGCAGTCAACCTACTAGGACAGGAAATTATGGCTACACCTTC CASSQPTRTGNYGYTF
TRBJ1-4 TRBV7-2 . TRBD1 TGTGCCAGCAGCTCGTTCGGGACAGGGGGTGAAAAACTGTTTTTT CASSSFGTGGEKLFF
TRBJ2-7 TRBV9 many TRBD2 TGTGCCAGCAGCTCCAGTGGGCTAGCGGGAATCTACGAGCAGTACTTC CASSSSGLAGIYEQYF
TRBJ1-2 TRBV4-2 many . TGTGCCAGCAGTGACACTGGGGGGCGTGGTGGCTACACCTTC CASSDTGGRGGYTF
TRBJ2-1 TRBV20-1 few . TGCAGTGAACTAGCCGGAACCTACAATGAGCAGTTCTTC CSELAGTYNEQFF
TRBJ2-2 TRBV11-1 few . TGTGCCAGCAGCTTAGAGGTGCGCGCAGGGAGGCGCGCCGGGGAGCTGTTTTTT CASSLEVRAGRRAGELFF
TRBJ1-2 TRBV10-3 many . TGTGCCATCAGTGGAACAGGGCACAACTATGGCTACACCTTC CAISGTGHNYGYTF
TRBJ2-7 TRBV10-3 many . TGTGCCATCCGGGCCGGCCAAAGGGACACCTACGAGCAGTACTTC CAIRAGQRDTYEQYF
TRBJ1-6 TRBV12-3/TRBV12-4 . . TGTGCCAGCAGTGTTACAGGGTCACGGTCACCCCTCCACTTT CASSVTGSRSPLHF
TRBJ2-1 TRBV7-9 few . TGTGCCAGCAGCTTAGGGAGGGCAGGGCGCGACAATGAGCAGTTCTTC CASSLGRAGRDNEQFF
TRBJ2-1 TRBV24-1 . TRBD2 TGTGCCACCAGTGATTCCTCTAGCGGGAAGACTATGGAGCAGTTCTTC CATSDSSSGKTMEQFF
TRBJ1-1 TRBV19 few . TGTGCCAGTAGTGGCCGGGACCTACTTACGGGAGCTTTCTTT CASSGRDLLTGAFF
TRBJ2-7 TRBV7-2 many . TGTGCCAGCAGCTTAGACAGGGGAGGGATTTACGAGCAGTACTTC CASSLDRGGIYEQYF
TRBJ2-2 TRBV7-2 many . TGTGCCAGCAGCTCTCTCCCGTCGGGAGTGGTATCCGGGGAGCTGTTTTTT CASSSLPSGVVSGELFF
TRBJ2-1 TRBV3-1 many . TGTGCCAGCAGCCAATCGCCCGCCTACAATGAGCAGTTCTTC CASSQSPAYNEQFF
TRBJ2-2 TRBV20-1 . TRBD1 TGCAGTGCTAGCCCCGGGACAGGGACCGGGGAGCTGTTTTTT CSASPGTGTGELFF
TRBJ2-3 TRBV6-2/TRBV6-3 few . TGTGCCAGCAGTTATAAGGAGGGGACCGTCGCAGATACGCAGTATTTT CASSYKEGTVADTQYF
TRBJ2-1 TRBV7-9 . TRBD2 TGTGCCAGCAGCTTAGAAAGGGCGGGAGCCGGGGAGCAGTTCTTC CASSLERAGAGEQFF
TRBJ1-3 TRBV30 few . TGTGCCTCAAATGGCGACCAGGGGATGCGTGGAAACACCATATATTTT CASNGDQGMRGNTIYF
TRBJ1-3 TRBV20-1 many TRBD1 TGCAGTGCACAAGACAGGGGAGCTGGAAACACCATATATTTT CSAQDRGAGNTIYF
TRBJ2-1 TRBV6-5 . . TGTGCCAGCAGTTACGGCAGTGTCACTGAGCAGTTCTTC CASSYGSVTEQFF
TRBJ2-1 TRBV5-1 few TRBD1 TGCGCCAGCAGCCGTGCGGGACAGGGTGGGAATGAGCAGTTCTTC CASSRAGQGGNEQFF
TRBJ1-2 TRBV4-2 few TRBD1 TGTGCCAGCAGCCAAGATAGGACAGGGGGCCGTGGCTACACCTTC CASSQDRTGGRGYTF
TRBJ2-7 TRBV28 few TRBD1 TGTGCCAGCAGCCGAACAGGGGATGCGGCCTACGAGCAGTACTTC CASSRTGDAAYEQYF
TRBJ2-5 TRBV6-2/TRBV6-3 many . TGTGCCATCTCATCGGGAGCTCCAGAGACCCAGTACTTC CAISSGAPETQYF
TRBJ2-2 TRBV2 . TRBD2 TGTGCCAGCAGCGCCCGGACTAGCTACACCGGGGAGCTGTTTTTT CASSARTSYTGELFF
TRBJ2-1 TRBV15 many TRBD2 TGTGCCACCAGCAGAGTTGGGACTACCCACAATGAGCAGTTCTTC CATSRVGTTHNEQFF
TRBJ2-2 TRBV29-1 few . TGCAGCGCCTCGGGACTTTATAACACCGGGGAGCTGTTTTTT CSASGLYNTGELFF
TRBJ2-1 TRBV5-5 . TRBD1 TGTGCCAGCAGCGATGTATGGACAGGAAGTTTTACCTACAATGAGCAGTTCTTC CASSDVWTGSFTYNEQFF
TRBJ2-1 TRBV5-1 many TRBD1 TGCGCCAGTGCGCGGGACAGGGGAGGGAATGAGCAGTTCTTC CASARDRGGNEQFF
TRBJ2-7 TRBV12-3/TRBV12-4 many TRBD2 TGTGCCAGCAGACGAAGGACTAGCGGGCGGTACGAGCAGTACTTC CASRRRTSGRYEQYF
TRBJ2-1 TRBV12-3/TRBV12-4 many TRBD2 TGTGCCAGCAGCCGTAGACTAGCGGGAGGGGGCAATGAGCAGTTCTTC CASSRRLAGGGNEQFF
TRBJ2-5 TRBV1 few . TGCACCAGCGCTGCGGGATGGTCAGAGACCCAGTACTTC CTSAAGWSETQYF